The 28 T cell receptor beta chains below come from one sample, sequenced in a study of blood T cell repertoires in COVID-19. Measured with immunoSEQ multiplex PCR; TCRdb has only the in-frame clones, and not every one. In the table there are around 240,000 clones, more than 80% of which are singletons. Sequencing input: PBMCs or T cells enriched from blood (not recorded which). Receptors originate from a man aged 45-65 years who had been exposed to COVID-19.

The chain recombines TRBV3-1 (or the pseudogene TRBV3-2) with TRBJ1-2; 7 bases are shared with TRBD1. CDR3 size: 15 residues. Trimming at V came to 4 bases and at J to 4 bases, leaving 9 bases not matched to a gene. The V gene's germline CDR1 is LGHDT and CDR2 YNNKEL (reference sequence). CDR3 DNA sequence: TGTGCCAGCAGCCCAATCACAGGGGCGGGCTATGGCTACACCTTC. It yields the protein CASSPITGAGYGYTF.

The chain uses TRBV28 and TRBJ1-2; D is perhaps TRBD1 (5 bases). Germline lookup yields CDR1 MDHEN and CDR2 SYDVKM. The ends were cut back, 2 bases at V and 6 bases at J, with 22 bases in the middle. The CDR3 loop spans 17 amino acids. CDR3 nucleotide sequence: TGTGCCAGCAGTTTAGGGCAGGGTTCTCCCTCTATCGATGGCTACACCTTC. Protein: CASSLGQGSPSIDGYTF.

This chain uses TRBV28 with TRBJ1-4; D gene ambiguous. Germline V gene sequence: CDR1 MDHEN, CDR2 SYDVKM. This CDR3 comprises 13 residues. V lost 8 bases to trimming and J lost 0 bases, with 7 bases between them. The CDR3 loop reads CASYDTTNEKLFF. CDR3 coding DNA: TGTGCCAGCTATGACACAACTAATGAAAAACTGTTTTTT.

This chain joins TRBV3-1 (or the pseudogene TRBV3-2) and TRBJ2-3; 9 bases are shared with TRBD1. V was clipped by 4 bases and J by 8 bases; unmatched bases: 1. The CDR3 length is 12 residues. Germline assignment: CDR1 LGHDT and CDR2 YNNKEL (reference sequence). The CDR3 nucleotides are TGTGCCAGCAGCCTACAGGGGGCTACGCAGTATTTT. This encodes CASSLQGATQYF.

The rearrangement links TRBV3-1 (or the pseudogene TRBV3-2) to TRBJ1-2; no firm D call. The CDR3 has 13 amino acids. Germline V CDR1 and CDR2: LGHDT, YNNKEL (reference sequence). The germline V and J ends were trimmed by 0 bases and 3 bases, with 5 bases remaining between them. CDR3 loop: CASSQEGYYGYTF. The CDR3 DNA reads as TGTGCCAGCAGCCAAGAGGGCTACTATGGCTACACCTTC.

CDR3 loop: CAISAYTGTGFGNQPQHF. CDR3 coding DNA: TGTGCCATCAGCGCCTACACCGGGACAGGGTTTGGCAATCAGCCCCAGCATTTT. The V and J genes are TRBV10-3 and TRBJ1-5; 9 bases line up with TRBD1. CDR1 and CDR2 (germline): ENHRY, SYGVKD. Unmatched junction bases numbered 14, after V lost 6 bases and J lost 2 bases. CDR3 length equals 18 residues.

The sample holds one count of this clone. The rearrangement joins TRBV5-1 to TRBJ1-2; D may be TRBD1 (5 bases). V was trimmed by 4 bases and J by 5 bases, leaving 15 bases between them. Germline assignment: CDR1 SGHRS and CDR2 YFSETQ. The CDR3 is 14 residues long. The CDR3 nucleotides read TGCGCCAGCAGCCGGACCGCCCAGGGTTATGGCTACACCTTC. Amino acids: CASSRTAQGYGYTF. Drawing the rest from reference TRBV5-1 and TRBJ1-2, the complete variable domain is KAGVTQTPRYLIKTRGQQVTLSCSPISGHRSVSWYQQTPGQGLQFLFEYFSETQRNKGNFPGRFSGRQFSNSRSEMNVSTLELGDSALYLCASSRTAQGYGYTFGSGTRLTVV.

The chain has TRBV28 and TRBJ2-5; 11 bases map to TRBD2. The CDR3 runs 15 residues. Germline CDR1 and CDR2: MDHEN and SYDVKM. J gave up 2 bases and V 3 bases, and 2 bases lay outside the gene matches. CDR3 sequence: CASSFTSGGQETQYF. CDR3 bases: TGTGCCAGCAGTTTTACTAGCGGGGGACAAGAGACCCAGTACTTC.

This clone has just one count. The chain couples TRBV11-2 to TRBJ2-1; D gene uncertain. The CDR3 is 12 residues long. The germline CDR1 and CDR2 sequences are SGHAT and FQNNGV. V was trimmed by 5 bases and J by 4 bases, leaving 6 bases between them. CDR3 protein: CASSPRYNEQFF. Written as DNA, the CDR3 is TGTGCCAGCAGCCCGCGTTACAATGAGCAGTTCTTC.

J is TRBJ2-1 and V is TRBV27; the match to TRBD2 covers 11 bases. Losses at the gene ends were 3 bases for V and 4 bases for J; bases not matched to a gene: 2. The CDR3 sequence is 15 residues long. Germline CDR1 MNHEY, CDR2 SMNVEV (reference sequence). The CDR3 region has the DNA TGTGCCAGCAGTTTTGCTAGCGGGGGGTACAATGAGCAGTTCTTC. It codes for CASSFASGGYNEQFF.

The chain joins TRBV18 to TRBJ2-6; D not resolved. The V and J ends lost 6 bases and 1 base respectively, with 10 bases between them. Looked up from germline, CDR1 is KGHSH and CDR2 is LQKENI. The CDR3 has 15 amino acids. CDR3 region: CASSPLRSGANVLTF. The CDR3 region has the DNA TGTGCCAGCTCCCCTCTAAGATCTGGGGCCAACGTCCTGACTTTC.

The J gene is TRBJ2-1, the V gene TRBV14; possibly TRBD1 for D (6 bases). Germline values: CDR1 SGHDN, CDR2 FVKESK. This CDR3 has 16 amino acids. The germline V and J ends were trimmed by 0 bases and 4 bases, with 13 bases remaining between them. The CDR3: CASSQDLGQGYNEQFF. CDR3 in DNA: TGTGCCAGCAGCCAAGATCTAGGGCAGGGGTACAATGAGCAGTTCTTC.

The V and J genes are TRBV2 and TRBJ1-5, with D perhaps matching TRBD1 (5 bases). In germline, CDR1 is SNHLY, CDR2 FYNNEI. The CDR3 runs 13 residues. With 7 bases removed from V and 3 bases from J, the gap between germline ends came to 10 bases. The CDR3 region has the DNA TGTGCCAGCAACGGGGACTTCAATCAGCCCCAGCATTTT. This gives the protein CASNGDFNQPQHF.

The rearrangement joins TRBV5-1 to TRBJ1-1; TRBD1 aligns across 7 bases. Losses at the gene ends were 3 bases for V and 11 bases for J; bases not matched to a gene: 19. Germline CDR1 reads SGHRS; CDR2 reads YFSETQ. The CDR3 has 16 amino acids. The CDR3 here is CASSSIPGRQGGEAFF. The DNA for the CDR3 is TGCGCCAGCAGCTCAATACCAGGAAGACAGGGTGGGGAGGCTTTCTTT.

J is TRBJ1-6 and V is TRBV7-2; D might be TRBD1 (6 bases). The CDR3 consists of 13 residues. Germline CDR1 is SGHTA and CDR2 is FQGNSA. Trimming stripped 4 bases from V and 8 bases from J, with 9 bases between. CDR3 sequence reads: CASSSDSYSPLHF. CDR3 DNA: TGTGCCAGCAGCTCGGACAGTTATTCACCCCTCCACTTT.

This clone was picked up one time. The CDR3 DNA reads TGTGCCAGCAGTTTAGTCCAGTGGTATAATTCACCCCTCCACTTT. Translated: CASSLVQWYNSPLHF. V gene TRBV28 combines with J gene TRBJ1-6, with unresolved D. In germline, CDR1 is MDHEN, CDR2 SYDVKM. The germline V and J ends were trimmed by 2 bases and 4 bases, with 9 bases remaining between them. The CDR3 extends over 15 amino acids.

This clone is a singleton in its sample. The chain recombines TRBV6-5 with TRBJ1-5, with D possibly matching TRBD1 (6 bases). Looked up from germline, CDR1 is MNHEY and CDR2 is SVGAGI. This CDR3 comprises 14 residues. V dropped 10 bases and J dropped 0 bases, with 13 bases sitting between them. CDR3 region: CAIDRSYSNQPQHF. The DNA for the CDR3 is TGTGCCATAGACAGGTCCTATAGCAATCAGCCCCAGCATTTT.

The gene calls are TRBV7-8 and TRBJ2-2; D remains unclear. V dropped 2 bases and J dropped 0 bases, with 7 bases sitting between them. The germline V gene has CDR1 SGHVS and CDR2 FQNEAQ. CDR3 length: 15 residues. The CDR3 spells CASSLTSPNTGELFF. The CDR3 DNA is TGTGCCAGCAGCTTAACTTCCCCGAACACCGGGGAGCTGTTTTTT.

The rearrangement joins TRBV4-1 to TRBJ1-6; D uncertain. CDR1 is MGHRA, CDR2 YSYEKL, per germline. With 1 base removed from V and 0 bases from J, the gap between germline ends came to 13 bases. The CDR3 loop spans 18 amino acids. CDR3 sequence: CASSQVEARSSYNSPLHF. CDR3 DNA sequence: TGCGCCAGCAGCCAAGTAGAGGCCCGGAGCTCCTATAATTCACCCCTCCACTTT.

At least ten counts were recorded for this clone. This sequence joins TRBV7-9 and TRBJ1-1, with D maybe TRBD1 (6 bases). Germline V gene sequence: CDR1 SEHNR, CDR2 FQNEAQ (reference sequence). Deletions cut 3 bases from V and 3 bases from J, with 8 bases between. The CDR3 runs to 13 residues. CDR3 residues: CASSFTGYTEAFF. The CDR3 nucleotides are TGTGCCAGCAGCTTTACAGGGTACACTGAAGCTTTCTTT.

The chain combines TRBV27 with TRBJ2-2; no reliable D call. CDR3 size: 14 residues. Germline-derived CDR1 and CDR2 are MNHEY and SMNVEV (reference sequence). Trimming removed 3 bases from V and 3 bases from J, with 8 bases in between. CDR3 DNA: TGTGCCAGCAGTTTTACTATCTACACCGGGGAGCTGTTTTTT. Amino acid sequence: CASSFTIYTGELFF.

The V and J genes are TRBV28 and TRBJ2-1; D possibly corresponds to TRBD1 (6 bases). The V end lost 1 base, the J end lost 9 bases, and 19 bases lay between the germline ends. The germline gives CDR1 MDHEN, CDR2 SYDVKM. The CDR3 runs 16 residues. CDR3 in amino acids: CASSLSFGVLGGEQFF. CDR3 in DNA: TGTGCCAGCAGTTTATCCTTTGGGGTCTTAGGGGGTGAGCAGTTCTTC.

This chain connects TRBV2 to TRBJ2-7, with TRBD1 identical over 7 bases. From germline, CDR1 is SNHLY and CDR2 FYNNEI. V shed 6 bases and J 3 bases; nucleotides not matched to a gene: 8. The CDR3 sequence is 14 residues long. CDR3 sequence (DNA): TGTGCCAGCAGCCGGGACAGCCATTTCTACGAGCAGTACTTC. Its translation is CASSRDSHFYEQYF.

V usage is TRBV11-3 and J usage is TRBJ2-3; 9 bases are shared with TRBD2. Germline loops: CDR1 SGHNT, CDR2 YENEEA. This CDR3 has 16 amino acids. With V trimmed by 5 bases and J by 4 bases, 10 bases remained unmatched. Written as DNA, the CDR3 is TGTGCCAGCAGCCTAAGAGCGGGGGGTGCGGCAGATACGCAGTATTTT. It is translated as CASSLRAGGAADTQYF.

CDR3 nucleotide sequence: TGTGCCAGCAGAGAGCCGTACAGGGGGACCACCTACGAGCAGTACTTC. It yields the protein CASREPYRGTTYEQYF. The rearrangement joins TRBV28 to TRBJ2-7, with 8 bases lining up with TRBD1. The CDR3 has 16 residues. The V gene's germline CDR1 is MDHEN and CDR2 SYDVKM. V lost 6 bases to trimming and J lost 2 bases; unmatched junction nucleotides: 12.

Here the CDR3 DNA reads TGTGCCACCAGTGATTTGCTCTCAGGGATCGGTGGCGGGGAGCTGTTTTTT. It is translated as CATSDLLSGIGGGELFF. V gene TRBV24-1 combines with J gene TRBJ2-2; tentatively, D is TRBD1 (5 bases). This CDR3 has 17 amino acids. Germline CDR1 reads KGHDR; CDR2 reads SFDVKD. V lost 0 bases, J lost 7 bases, and 17 bases lay in between.

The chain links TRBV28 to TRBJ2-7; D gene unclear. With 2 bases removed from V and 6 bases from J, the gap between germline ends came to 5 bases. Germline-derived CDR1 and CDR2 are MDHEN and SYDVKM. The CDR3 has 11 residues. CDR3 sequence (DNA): TGTGCCAGCAGTTTAAGGAGCGAGCAGTACTTC. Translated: CASSLRSEQYF.

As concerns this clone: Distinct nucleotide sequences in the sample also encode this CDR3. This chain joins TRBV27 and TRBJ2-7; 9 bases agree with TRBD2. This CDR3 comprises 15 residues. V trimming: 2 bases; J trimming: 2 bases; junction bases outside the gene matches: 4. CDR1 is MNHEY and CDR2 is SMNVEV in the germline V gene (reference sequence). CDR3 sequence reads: CASSLLAGGPYEQYV. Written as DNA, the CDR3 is TGTGCCAGCAGTTTACTGGCGGGAGGGCCCTACGAGCAGTACGTC.